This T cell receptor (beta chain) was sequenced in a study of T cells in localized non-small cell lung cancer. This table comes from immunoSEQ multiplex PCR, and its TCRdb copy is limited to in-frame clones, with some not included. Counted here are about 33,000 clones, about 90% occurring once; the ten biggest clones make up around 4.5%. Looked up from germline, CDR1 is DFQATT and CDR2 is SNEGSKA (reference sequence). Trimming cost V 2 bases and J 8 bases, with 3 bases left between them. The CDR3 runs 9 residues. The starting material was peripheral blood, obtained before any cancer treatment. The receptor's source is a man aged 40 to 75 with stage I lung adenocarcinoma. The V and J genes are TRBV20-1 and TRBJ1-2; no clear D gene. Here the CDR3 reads CSARSGYTF. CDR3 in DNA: TGCAGTGCTAGAAGCGGCTACACCTTC.